A single sample gave rise to the 20 T cell receptor beta chains below, sequenced in a study of Siglec-9 on CD8 T cells in melanoma. Only in-frame clones appear in the TCRdb table, and some are missing; sequencing was by immunoSEQ multiplex PCR. The data contain roughly 30,000 clones, 75% to 90% of them singletons. Sequences were obtained from Siglec-9- CD8+ T cells sorted from blood. These receptors were obtained from a human donor in good health.

CDR3 sequence: CASRVGAYNSPLHF. The CDR3 nucleotides read TGCGCCAGCAGGGTAGGGGCCTATAATTCACCCCTCCACTTT. V gene TRBV5-1 combines with J gene TRBJ1-6, with D perhaps TRBD1 (5 bases). Per germline, CDR1 SGHRS and CDR2 YFSETQ. The CDR3 is 14 residues long. V was clipped by 5 bases and J by 2 bases, with 8 bases between them.

J is TRBJ2-3 and V is TRBV2, with D perhaps TRBD1 or TRBD2 (5 bases each). The CDR3 covers 12 residues. Germline loops: CDR1 SNHLY, CDR2 FYNNEI. Between the trimmed V and J ends, which lost 5 bases and 10 bases, there was a span of 13 bases. The CDR3: CASSPGTAAQYF. The CDR3 DNA reads TGTGCCAGCAGTCCTGGGACGGCTGCGCAGTATTTT.

In this sample, this clone turned up a few times. This CDR3 reads CASSIGRSTYNEQFF. In DNA form, the CDR3 reads TGTGCCAGTAGTATCGGTAGGAGTACCTACAATGAGCAGTTCTTC. The rearrangement links TRBV19 to TRBJ2-1; D not certain. V was trimmed by 3 bases and J by 2 bases, leaving 11 bases between them. The CDR3 contains 15 residues. CDR1 is LNHDA, CDR2 SQIVND, per germline (reference sequence).

The chain is built from TRBV30 and TRBJ1-1, with D unclear. Germline CDR1 and CDR2: GTSNPN and SVGIG (reference sequence). Trimming cost V 5 bases and J 6 bases, with 13 bases left between them. The CDR3 is 12 residues long. The DNA for the CDR3 is TGTGCCTGGGTAGGCTGGAGGCCTGAAGCTTTCTTT. Its protein product is CAWVGWRPEAFF.

The V gene is TRBV4-1, the J gene TRBJ1-2, with D possibly matching TRBD1 (6 bases). Trimming took 1 base from V and 5 from J, leaving 17 bases between them. Germline V gene data show CDR1 as MGHRA and CDR2 as YSYEKL. The CDR3 sequence is 16 residues long. This CDR3 is CASSQVPAGDVYGYTF. Written as DNA, the CDR3 is TGCGCCAGCAGCCAAGTCCCCGCAGGGGATGTTTATGGCTACACCTTC.

This clone was found once. The chain carries TRBV29-1 and TRBJ2-5; 9 nucleotides match TRBD1. Germline trimming cut 3 bases from V and 2 bases from J; bases unmatched to any gene: 7. The CDR3 consists of 15 residues. Germline assignment: CDR1 SQVTM and CDR2 ANQGSEA. DNA for the CDR3: TGCAGCGTTGATCCGGGACAGGGAAAGCAAGAGACCCAGTACTTC. Translation: CSVDPGQGKQETQYF.

The rearrangement joins TRBV6-5 to TRBJ2-1; 7 nucleotides line up with TRBD1. Looked up from germline, CDR1 is MNHEY and CDR2 is SVGAGI. The CDR3 has 14 amino acids. J gave up 5 bases and V 0 bases, and 1 base lay outside the gene matches. This CDR3 reads CASSYSDRDNEQFF. CDR3 DNA sequence: TGTGCCAGCAGTTACTCCGACAGGGACAATGAGCAGTTCTTC.

The chain uses TRBV30 and TRBJ2-7; a weak D match, TRBD2 (5 bases). The CDR3 length is 13 residues. V was trimmed by 0 bases and J by 2 bases, leaving 8 bases between them. Germline V gene lookup returns CDR1 GTSNPN and CDR2 SVGIG (reference sequence). The CDR3 DNA reads as TGTGCCTGGAGTGTGGCGGGCGCCTACGAGCAGTACGTC. Residues: CAWSVAGAYEQYV.

This clone came up a few times. The final CDR3 position lacks the conserved phenylalanine or tryptophan, pointing to a likely read error. The DNA is omitted, as the CDR3 cannot be located on it reliably, and the CDR3 follows TCRdb's listing. The chain is built from TRBV27 and TRBJ1-2; TRBD1 reflects the table's D call only, with no check against the DNA. CDR1 is MNHEY and CDR2 is SMNVEV in the germline V gene (reference sequence). The CDR3 length equals 14 residues, ends included. CDR3: CASSLNTRDRGLVL.

By share, this clone counts as large (0.1 to 1%). The V and J genes are TRBV19 and TRBJ1-5; D possibly corresponds to TRBD1 (5 bases). Deletions cut 8 bases from V and 3 bases from J, with 8 bases between. Germline CDR1 reads LNHDA; CDR2 reads SQIVND (reference sequence). The CDR3 spans 12 residues. The CDR3 loop reads CASRQSNQPQHF. CDR3 coding DNA: TGTGCCAGTCGACAGTCCAATCAGCCCCAGCATTTT.

This chain uses TRBV4-1 with TRBJ2-5; D possibly corresponds to TRBD2 (7 bases). Germline CDR1 reads MGHRA; CDR2 reads YSYEKL. The ends were cut back, 0 bases at V and 5 bases at J, with 16 bases in the middle. The CDR3 loop spans 16 amino acids. CDR3 sequence (DNA): TGCGCCAGCAGCCAAGAGCCTAGGGGGGGGCTGGAGACCCAGTACTTC. Protein sequence: CASSQEPRGGLETQYF.

The V and J genes are TRBV19 and TRBJ2-2; D unresolved. This CDR3 has 18 amino acids. Germline CDR1 and CDR2: LNHDA and SQIVND (reference sequence). V lost 5 bases and J lost 6, with 25 bases in between. The CDR3 protein is CASSDPLDSRMYAGELFF. DNA of the CDR3: TGTGCCAGTAGTGACCCCTTAGATTCCAGAATGTATGCCGGGGAGCTGTTTTTT.

This clone was found once. The chain carries TRBV28 and TRBJ2-7; the D gene is possibly TRBD1 (6 bases). The CDR3 loop spans 13 amino acids. From germline, CDR1 is MDHEN and CDR2 SYDVKM. V lost 4 bases and J 6 bases, leaving 13 bases between the germline ends. Here the CDR3 reads CASSSRDNGEQYF. For the CDR3, the DNA is TGTGCCAGCAGTTCCCGGGACAACGGCGAGCAGTACTTC.

The chain uses TRBV2 and TRBJ1-1; TRBD1 might be the D (5 bases). The CDR3 is 14 residues long. Germline-derived CDR1 and CDR2 are SNHLY and FYNNEI. Trimming cost V 5 bases and J 3 bases, with 13 bases left between them. CDR3: CASSSWGKYTEAFF. CDR3 nucleotides: TGTGCCAGCAGTAGTTGGGGGAAGTACACTGAAGCTTTCTTT.

J is TRBJ1-4 and V is TRBV25-1, with D unresolved. Germline V lookup: CDR1 MGHDK, CDR2 SYGVNS. The CDR3 is 16 residues long. Between the trimmed V and J ends, which lost 1 base and 7 bases, there was a span of 16 bases. CDR3 in DNA: TGTGCCAGCAGTGAATCTTACCGGGGATTTATTGAAAAACTGTTTTTT. Translating it yields CASSESYRGFIEKLFF.

The chain recombines TRBV29-1 with TRBJ2-5; D gene uncertain. From germline, CDR1 is SQVTM and CDR2 ANQGSEA. The V end lost 5 bases, the J end lost 5 bases, and 15 bases lay between the germline ends. The CDR3 consists of 13 residues. The CDR3 here is CSVLVGILETQYF. For the CDR3, the DNA is TGCAGCGTTCTGGTTGGGATCCTGGAGACCCAGTACTTC.

The genes are TRBV6-1 and TRBJ2-7; TRBD1 might be the D (6 bases). Germline lookup yields CDR1 MNHNS and CDR2 SASEGT. V was cut by 6 bases and J by 2 bases, with 14 bases left in between. The CDR3 runs to 14 residues. CDR3: CASRLGDITYEQYF. CDR3 coding DNA: TGTGCCAGCAGATTGGGGGACATTACCTACGAGCAGTACTTC.

V is TRBV6-5 and J is TRBJ1-5; tentatively, D is TRBD1 (5 bases). This CDR3 is built from 14 residues. Germline CDR1 MNHEY, CDR2 SVGAGI. V was cut by 3 bases and J by 8 bases, with 14 bases left in between. The chain's CDR3 is CASSYSGYQEPQHF. The CDR3 bases are TGTGCCAGCAGTTATTCAGGGTACCAGGAGCCCCAGCATTTT.

The rearrangement links TRBV2 to TRBJ2-1, with D unresolved. This CDR3 is 13 amino acids long. V was shortened by 6 bases and J by 0 bases, with 6 bases between the two germline ends. Germline V lookup: CDR1 SNHLY, CDR2 FYNNEI. The CDR3 DNA reads as TGTGCCAGCAGCTTAAGCTCCTACAATGAGCAGTTCTTC. It translates to CASSLSSYNEQFF.

V and J are TRBV7-9 and TRBJ2-7; 7 bases match TRBD2. The germline V gene has CDR1 SEHNR and CDR2 FQNEAQ (reference sequence). The CDR3 spans 17 residues. Germline trimming cut 1 base from V and 2 bases from J; bases unmatched to any gene: 11. As DNA, the CDR3 is TGTGCCAGCAGCTTAGGCGTGTCCGGGGGGAAACCCTACGAGCAGTACTTC. Amino acids: CASSLGVSGGKPYEQYF.